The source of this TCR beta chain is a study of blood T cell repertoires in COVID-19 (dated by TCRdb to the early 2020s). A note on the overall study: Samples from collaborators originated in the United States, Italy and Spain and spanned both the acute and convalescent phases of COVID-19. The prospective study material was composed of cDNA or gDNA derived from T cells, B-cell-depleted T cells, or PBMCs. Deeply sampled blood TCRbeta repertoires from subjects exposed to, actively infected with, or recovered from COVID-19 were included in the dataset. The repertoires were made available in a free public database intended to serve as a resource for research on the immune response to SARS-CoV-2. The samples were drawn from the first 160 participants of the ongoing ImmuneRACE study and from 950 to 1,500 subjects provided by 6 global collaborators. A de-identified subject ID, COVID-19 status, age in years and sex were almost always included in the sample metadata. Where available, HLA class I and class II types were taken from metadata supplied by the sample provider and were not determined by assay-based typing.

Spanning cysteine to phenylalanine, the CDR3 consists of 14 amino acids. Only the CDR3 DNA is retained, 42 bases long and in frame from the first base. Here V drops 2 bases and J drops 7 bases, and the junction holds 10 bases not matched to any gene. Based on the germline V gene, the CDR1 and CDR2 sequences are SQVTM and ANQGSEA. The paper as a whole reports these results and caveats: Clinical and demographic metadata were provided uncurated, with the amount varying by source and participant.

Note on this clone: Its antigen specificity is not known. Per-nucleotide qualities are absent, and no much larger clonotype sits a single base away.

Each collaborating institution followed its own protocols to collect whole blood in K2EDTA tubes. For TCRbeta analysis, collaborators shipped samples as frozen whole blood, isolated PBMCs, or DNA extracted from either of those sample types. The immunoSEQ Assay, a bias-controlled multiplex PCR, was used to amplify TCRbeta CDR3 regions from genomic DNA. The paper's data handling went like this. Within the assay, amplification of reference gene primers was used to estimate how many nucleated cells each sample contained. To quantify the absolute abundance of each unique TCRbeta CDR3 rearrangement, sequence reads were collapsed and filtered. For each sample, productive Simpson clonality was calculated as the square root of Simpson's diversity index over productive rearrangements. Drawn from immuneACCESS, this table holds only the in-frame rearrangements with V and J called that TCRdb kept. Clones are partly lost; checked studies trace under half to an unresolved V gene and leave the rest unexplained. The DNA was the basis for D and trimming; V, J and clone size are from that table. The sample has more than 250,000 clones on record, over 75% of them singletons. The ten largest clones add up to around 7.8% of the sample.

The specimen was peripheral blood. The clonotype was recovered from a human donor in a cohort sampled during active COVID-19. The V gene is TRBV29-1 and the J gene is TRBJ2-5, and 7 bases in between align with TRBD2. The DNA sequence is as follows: TGCAGCGTTGAAATTGGCGGGAGTGGGGTGACCCAGTACTTC. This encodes CSVEIGGSGVTQYF.